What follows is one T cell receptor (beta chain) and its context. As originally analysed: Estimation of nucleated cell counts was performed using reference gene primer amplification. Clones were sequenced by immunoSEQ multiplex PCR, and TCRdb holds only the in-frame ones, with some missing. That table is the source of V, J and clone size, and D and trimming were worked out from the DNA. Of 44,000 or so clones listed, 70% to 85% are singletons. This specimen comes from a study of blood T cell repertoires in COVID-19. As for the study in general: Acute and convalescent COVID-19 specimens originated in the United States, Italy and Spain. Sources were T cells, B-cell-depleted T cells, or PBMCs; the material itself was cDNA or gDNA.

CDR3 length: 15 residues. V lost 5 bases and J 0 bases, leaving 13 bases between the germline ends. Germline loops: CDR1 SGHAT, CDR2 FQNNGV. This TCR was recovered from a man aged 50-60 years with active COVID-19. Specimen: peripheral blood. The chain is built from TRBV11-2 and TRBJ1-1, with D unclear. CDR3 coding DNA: TGTGCCAGCAGCCTAGGGTCTTCTATGAACACTGAAGCTTTCTTT. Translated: CASSLGSSMNTEAFF.